This TCR beta chain was recovered during a study of T cells in Graves' hyperthyroidism and ophthalmopathy. Regions amplified from RNA transcripts were the TCR beta CDR3 regions. Using the HTBI primer set, a first-round RT-PCR was run on the TCR CDR3. TCRdb processed the multiplex PCR reads anew with MiXCR; each CDR3 protein has one entry. The table lists about 610,000 distinct CDR3 sequences, roughly 14% of them singletons. Ophthalmopathy patients had Clinical Activity Score at least 3, NOSPECS grade at least 4, duration under 3 months. Turning to this clonotype: What it binds is unknown.

General study results and limits: Through a model of 13 V-J features, ophthalmopathy was separated from stable hyperthyroidism.

CDR3 size: 14 residues. Trimming left V 6 bases short and J 5 bases short, with 16 bases between. This sequence joins TRBV12-3 or TRBV12-4 and TRBJ1-2; D is unresolved. This TCR derives from a woman aged 40-49 years with Graves' ophthalmopathy. The sequenced sample consisted of blood. CDR3 loop: CASRHTGSPYGYTF. The CDR3 region has the DNA TGTGCCAGCAGACACACCGGGAGTCCATATGGCTACACCTTC.